This TCR beta chain was identified in a study of control samples from healthy donors and cancer patients. Sequencing was performed with immunoSEQ multiplex PCR; in TCRdb, only in-frame clones are kept and a portion is missing. The sample contains approximately 160,000 clones, 80% to 95% of which appear only once. From germline, CDR1 is MNHEY and CDR2 SVGAGI. V lost 7 bases and J 6 bases, leaving 18 bases between the germline ends. The CDR3 has 14 residues. Source material: blood. This clonotype was obtained from a woman in her forties in good health. This sequence joins TRBV6-5 and TRBJ1-2, with D possibly being TRBD1 (6 bases). The CDR3 bases are TGTGCCAGCACCCGTCGTGAGGGGGTAGATGGCTACACCTTC. Translating it yields CASTRREGVDGYTF.